The 10 T cell receptor beta chains below all came from one sample that was sequenced in a study of T cells after posttransplantation cyclophosphamide. Sampled 1 year posttransplant, controls received myeloablative marrow transplants, methotrexate and a calcineurin inhibitor. Profiling relied on immunoSEQ multiplex PCR, and the TCRdb table lists in-frame clones only, not all of them. Of about 21,000 clones in the sample, 80% to 90% are singletons; the top ten hold roughly 2%. The sequencing here drew on PBMCs, taken around 380 days after allogeneic stem cell transplant with calcineurin inhibitor and methotrexate. The receptors derive from a female patient under 45 who received an allogeneic stem cell transplant from an unrelated donor, was CMV-positive, and had acute and chronic GVHD. Some T cells may trace back to the graft donor.

The chain combines TRBV29-1 with TRBJ1-2; tentatively, D is TRBD1 (5 bases). There are 12 residues in the CDR3. Germline CDR1 is SQVTM and CDR2 is ANQGSEA. V gave up 6 bases and J gave up 4 bases, with 12 bases separating them. DNA of the CDR3: TGCAGCGTCGAACAGGTGGCCTATGGCTACACCTTC. Protein sequence: CSVEQVAYGYTF. The full variable domain, its missing parts supplied by reference TRBV29-1 and TRBJ1-2, is SAVISQKPSRDICQRGTSLTIQCQVDSQVTMMFWYRQQPGQSLTLIATANQGSEATYESGFVIDKFPISRPNLTFSTLTVSNMSPEDSSIYLCSVEQVAYGYTFGSGTRLTVV.

The chain recombines TRBV5-5 with TRBJ2-7, with TRBD1 matching 7 bases. The CDR3 has 15 amino acids. J was trimmed by 4 bases and V by 1 base; bases with no gene match: 8. The germline CDR1 and CDR2 sequences are SGHKS and YYEKEE (reference sequence). CDR3 DNA: TGTGCCAGCAGCTTGTTCCTGACAGGGAATTACGAGCAGTACGTC. This codes for CASSLFLTGNYEQYV.

The genes are TRBV6-4 and TRBJ2-2; unclear D gene. Per the germline V gene, CDR1 is MRHNA and CDR2 is SNTAGT. This CDR3 is 14 amino acids long. With 6 bases removed from V and 5 bases from J, the gap between germline ends came to 13 bases. The CDR3 is CASRPLSGTGELFF. The CDR3 bases are TGTGCCAGCAGGCCCCTCTCCGGTACCGGGGAGCTGTTTTTT.

This clone has just one count. The chain joins TRBV11-2 to TRBJ2-1; 8 bases are a match to TRBD1. Trimming at V came to 5 bases and at J to 3 bases, leaving 6 bases not matched to a gene. This CDR3 region has 15 residues. The germline V gene encodes CDR1 SGHAT and CDR2 FQNNGV. For the CDR3, the DNA is TGTGCCAGCAGCCCGGGGGACAGGATCTACAATGAGCAGTTCTTC. It specifies CASSPGDRIYNEQFF.

This clone was recorded only once. J is TRBJ1-2 and V is TRBV7-2; the D is unclear. Trimming left V 5 bases short and J 4 bases short, with 23 bases between. The CDR3 spans 17 residues. Germline V gene sequence: CDR1 SGHTA, CDR2 FQGNSA. The CDR3 here is CASSPAETLQDGYGYTF. The CDR3 region has the DNA TGTGCCAGCAGCCCTGCCGAGACCCTCCAGGATGGCTATGGCTACACCTTC.

V and J are TRBV7-3 and TRBJ2-5; D is possibly TRBD1 (5 bases). V dropped 1 base and J dropped 5 bases, with 14 bases sitting between them. The CDR3 spans 15 residues. Germline V lookup: CDR1 SGHTA, CDR2 FQGTGA. CDR3 in DNA: TGTGCCAGCAGCTTAAAGGGGCTAGTCTCGGAGACCCAGTACTTC. The encoded protein is CASSLKGLVSETQYF.

This clone was recorded only once. The rearrangement uses TRBV5-5 and TRBJ2-7, with 8 nucleotides matching TRBD2. V was clipped by 0 bases and J by 3 bases; unmatched bases: 8. The CDR3 sequence is 16 residues long. Per germline, CDR1 SGHKS and CDR2 YYEKEE (reference sequence). CDR3 sequence: CASSLGPVSGGYEQYV. CDR3 in DNA: TGTGCCAGCAGCTTGGGCCCCGTAAGCGGGGGCTACGAGCAGTACGTC.

This clone was observed a handful of times. This chain links TRBV14 with TRBJ1-1; D gene unclear. V was clipped by 7 bases and J by 4 bases, with 16 bases between them. Germline V gene lookup returns CDR1 SGHDN and CDR2 FVKESK. This CDR3 comprises 14 residues. Written as DNA, the CDR3 is TGTGCCAGCAAAGTCAGCGAATCGGGCACTGAAGCTTTCTTT. Translated, it gives CASKVSESGTEAFF.

This chain links TRBV4-1 with TRBJ2-2, with 9 positions matching TRBD1. Looked up from germline, CDR1 is MGHRA and CDR2 is YSYEKL. This CDR3 comprises 15 residues. The V segment lost 5 bases and the J segment 5 bases; nucleotides outside the gene matches: 6. CDR3 coding DNA: TGCGCCAGCAGCGGAAAGACAGGGGGAACCGGGGAGCTGTTTTTT. The encoded protein is CASSGKTGGTGELFF.

The J gene is TRBJ2-7, the V gene TRBV6-5, with a weak D call TRBD2 (6 bases). CDR3 length: 13 residues. Trimming removed 6 bases at V and 5 bases at J, with 14 bases between. Germline CDR1 MNHEY, CDR2 SVGAGI. The CDR3 DNA is TGTGCCAGCAGACCCTCCGGGGGAGACGAGCAGTACTTC. It yields the protein CASRPSGGDEQYF.